A selection of T cell receptor beta chains follows, all from one sample in a study of cytomegalovirus exposure and HLA in healthy donors. Produced via immunoSEQ multiplex PCR; TCRdb's table is partial and in-frame only. In the table there are roughly 150,000 clones, 70% to 80% of which are singletons. Input material: PBMCs. The receptors here all came from a male donor in good health and CMV-seronegative. CDR3s include the opening cysteine and the closing phenylalanine or tryptophan. A D gene is named only where the DNA matches it firmly. The size field is filled for only some rows; it gives once, few, many or a size class.

d_gene | j_gene | v_gene | abundance | CDR3aa | CDR3nt
TRBD2 | TRBJ2-3 | TRBV5-1 | - | CASSFTGTRSTDTQYF | TGCGCCAGCAGCTTCACCGGGACTAGAAGCACAGATACGCAGTATTTT
- | TRBJ2-7 | TRBV18 | - | CASSPYGLQGSYEQYF | TGTGCCAGCTCACCATATGGATTACAGGGCTCCTACGAGCAGTACTTC
- | TRBJ1-1 | TRBV2 | few | CATSGEMGNTEAFF | TGTGCCACCTCAGGGGAGATGGGCAACACTGAAGCTTTCTTT
TRBD2 | TRBJ2-1 | TRBV9 | once | CASSVITSGAYNEQFF | TGTGCCAGCAGCGTAATTACTAGCGGGGCTTACAATGAGCAGTTCTTC
TRBD2 | TRBJ2-3 | TRBV7-2 | - | CASSPGLAGGVDTQYF | TGTGCCAGCAGCCCCGGACTAGCGGGAGGTGTAGATACGCAGTATTTT
- | TRBJ2-3 | TRBV5-1 | - | CASSLVGALDTQYF | TGCGCCAGCAGCTTGGTGGGAGCGTTAGATACGCAGTATTTT
TRBD1 | TRBJ2-3 | TRBV25-1 | - | CASSGTFGQVRTDTQYF | TGTGCCAGCAGTGGGACCTTCGGACAGGTCCGCACAGATACGCAGTATTTT
- | TRBJ1-1 | TRBV5-4 | - | CASSRRVQVSLNTEAFF | TGTGCCAGCAGCCGACGGGTCCAAGTATCCCTGAACACTGAAGCTTTCTTT
- | TRBJ2-3 | TRBV27 | once | CASNPGSITDTQYF | TGTGCCAGCAACCCGGGAAGTATCACAGATACGCAGTATTTT
- | TRBJ2-7 | TRBV7-2 | few | CASSLVQGSYEQYF | TGTGCCAGCAGCTTAGTTCAGGGTTCCTACGAGCAGTACTTC